The following is a T cell receptor (beta chain) sequence with its context. The target antigen is unknown. This entry is derived from a study of T-cell memory formation after mild COVID-19. Study at large: The two donors had largely donor-specific TCR clusters.

5'RACE primed from the constant segment yielded TCR alpha and TCR beta cDNA libraries bearing sample barcodes and UMIs. TCRdb processed the 5' RACE reads anew with MiXCR; each CDR3 protein has one entry. The sample lists 500,000 to 550,000 distinct CDR3 sequences; roughly 22% were seen once. This CDR3 is 15 amino acids long. J was trimmed by 3 bases and V by 5 bases; bases with no gene match: 6. Study results and limitations: Of the contracting clones, CD4+ ones lay mainly in CM and EM, and CD8+ ones in EMRA. Memory sampled before infection contained some responding clones, suggesting cross-reactive memory joined.

V and J are TRBV12-3 or TRBV12-4 and TRBJ2-3, with TRBD2 identical over 9 bases. This TCR was sampled from an adult woman who had mild COVID-19 (a few samples of this study predate the infection). Cell type and time point are not known. The sequenced sample consisted of PBMCs or a T cell subset sorted from them (not recorded which). The CDR3 loop reads CASSDTSGPTDTQYF. The CDR3 DNA sequence: TGTGCCAGCAGTGATACTAGCGGGCCTACAGATACGCAGTATTTT.